The 22 T cell receptor beta chains in this list originate from one sample, sequenced in a study of blood T cells in healthy people across ages. A second PCR of about 7 to 12 cycles used a sample-barcoded 5' primer and a J-beta primer mix. TCRdb re-called the 5' RACE reads with MiXCR, one entry per CDR3 protein. The sample holds about 580,000 distinct CDR3 sequences, 40% to 50% seen once. The sample consisted of blood. These receptors were obtained from an elderly man in good health.

CDR3 nucleotides: TGCAGTGCTAGAGATCCCTGGACTAGCGGGAGAGAGACCCAGTACTTC. It is translated as CSARDPWTSGRETQYF. The V call is TRBV20-1, the J call TRBJ2-5, with 13 bases that match TRBD2. CDR3 length: 16 residues. Germline CDR1 and CDR2: DFQATT and SNEGSKA (reference sequence). V was pared by 0 bases and J by 4 bases, with 5 bases of the junction left unmatched.

This rearrangement joins TRBV7-2 to TRBJ2-5, with unresolved D. The CDR3 covers 15 residues. CDR1 and CDR2 from the germline V gene are SGHTA and FQGNSA. V lost 2 bases, J lost 11 bases, and 21 bases lay in between. The CDR3 is CASSLSAVAVLGQYF. CDR3 DNA sequence: TGTGCCAGCAGCTTATCTGCTGTAGCAGTTCTTGGGCAGTACTTC.

This chain connects TRBV7-3 to TRBJ2-5; no reliable D call. Germline V gene data show CDR1 as SGHTA and CDR2 as FQGTGA. Between the trimmed V and J ends, which lost 3 bases and 11 bases, there was a span of 22 bases. The CDR3 consists of 15 residues. CDR3 protein: CASSLGTLAYNEQYF. CDR3 sequence (DNA): TGTGCCAGCAGCTTGGGAACCTTAGCCTACAATGAGCAGTACTTC.

The rearrangement links TRBV20-1 to TRBJ1-3; D unclear. CDR1 and CDR2 (germline): DFQATT, SNEGSKA (reference sequence). V was trimmed by 3 bases and J by 0 bases, leaving 9 bases between them. The CDR3 runs 14 residues. The CDR3 DNA follows: TGCAGTGCTAGGACTCAGAGCTCTGGAAACACCATATATTTT. Translating it yields CSARTQSSGNTIYF.

This clonotype was counted a few times. V is TRBV20-1 and J is TRBJ2-5; weak D call: TRBD2 (6 bases). This CDR3 spans 17 amino acids. The V gene lost 6 bases and the J gene lost 2 bases, with 25 bases spanning the gap. Germline CDR1 DFQATT, CDR2 SNEGSKA (reference sequence). The CDR3 nucleotides read TGCAGTGCCGCGAGGCGGGGAGTAGCTGCCACTCAAGAGACCCAGTACTTC. This encodes CSAARRGVAATQETQYF.

V usage is TRBV6-6 and J usage is TRBJ1-6; TRBD1 agrees at 7 bases. The germline V gene has CDR1 MNHNY and CDR2 SVGAGI (reference sequence). V shed 0 bases and J 8 bases; nucleotides not matched to a gene: 4. The CDR3 runs to 15 residues. CDR3 residues: CASSYSGDSDSPLHF. CDR3 in DNA: TGTGCCAGCAGTTACTCAGGGGACAGTGATTCACCCCTCCACTTT.

The genes are TRBV6-6 and TRBJ1-3; TRBD1 is a possible D gene (5 bases). The CDR3 spans 15 residues. Trimming pared 1 base from V and 7 bases from J, leaving 14 bases between. Germline V gives CDR1 MNHNY, CDR2 SVGAGI (reference sequence). CDR3 in amino acids: CASSYLNLRDNTIYF. CDR3 in DNA: TGTGCCAGCAGTTACTTAAACCTCAGGGATAACACCATATATTTT.

The CDR3 region has the DNA TGTGCCAGTAGTGAGGGGGGGGGCAATGAGCAGTTCTTC. Its translation: CASSEGGGNEQFF. This chain links TRBV19 with TRBJ2-1; D might be TRBD2 (7 bases). Germline CDR1 LNHDA, CDR2 SQIVND (reference sequence). The CDR3 consists of 13 residues. Trimming took 5 bases from V and 6 from J, leaving 11 bases between them.

This clonotype was picked up a small number of times. The genes are TRBV7-2 and TRBJ2-6; the match to TRBD2 covers 11 bases. Germline CDR1 SGHTA, CDR2 FQGNSA. After removal of 4 bases from V and 3 bases from J, the junction contained 8 bases not matched to a gene. The CDR3 has 18 amino acids. DNA for the CDR3: TGTGCCAGCAGCTCCGGGGCACTAGCGGGAGTTGGGGCCAACGTCCTGACTTTC. Its translation: CASSSGALAGVGANVLTF.

Points on this clonotype: A read error may produce the germline difference seen at one junction end. The CDR3 sequence: CASSQGPVGGADVLTF. CDR3 nucleotides: TGCGCCAGCAGCCAAGGACCAGTGGGGGGGGCCGACGTCCTGACTTTC. The rearrangement joins TRBV4-3 to TRBJ2-6; D is possibly TRBD2 (7 bases). The germline V gene has CDR1 LGHNA and CDR2 YSLEER. The CDR3 length is 16 residues.

This chain joins TRBV10-3 and TRBJ2-7, with 10 bases identical to TRBD2. The CDR3 is 14 residues long. Germline V gives CDR1 ENHRY, CDR2 SYGVKD. V dropped 8 bases and J dropped 0; count of bases not matched to a gene: 4. CDR3 nucleotide sequence: TGTGCCATCGCCGGACTAGCGGACTCCTACGAGCAGTACTTC. Its protein is CAIAGLADSYEQYF.

The gene calls are TRBV29-1 and TRBJ2-4, with 7 bases that match TRBD1. Germline V gene lookup returns CDR1 SQVTM and CDR2 ANQGSEA. The CDR3 contains 13 residues. The V segment lost 0 bases and the J segment 12 bases; nucleotides outside the gene matches: 8. CDR3 sequence (DNA): TGCAGCGTTGAAGAGGATTTGACAGGGTATCAGTACTTC. It codes for CSVEEDLTGYQYF.

The V gene is TRBV6-5, the J gene TRBJ2-3; TRBD2 aligns across 7 bases. Germline loops: CDR1 MNHEY, CDR2 SVGAGI. The CDR3 consists of 15 residues. J was trimmed by 2 bases and V by 8 bases; bases with no gene match: 10. For the CDR3, the DNA is TGTGCCAGCGGCTGGGGAGCGGGGATCACAGATACGCAGTATTTT. It translates to CASGWGAGITDTQYF.

The chain links TRBV20-1 to TRBJ2-7, with 8 bases that match TRBD1. The J call is doubtful: the DNA matches TRBJ2-5 better. The germline gives CDR1 DFQATT, CDR2 SNEGSKA (reference sequence). This CDR3 comprises 14 residues. The CDR3 DNA reads as TGCAGTGCTAGATTGACAGGGGAAGCGGAGACCCAGTACTTC. Its protein is CSARLTGEAETQYF.

V gene TRBV10-2 combines with J gene TRBJ2-7, with TRBD2 matching 15 bases. J was trimmed by 4 bases and V by 6 bases; bases with no gene match: 1. The germline gives CDR1 WSHSY, CDR2 SAAADI. The CDR3 has 14 residues. CDR3: CASRGTSGGYEQYF. CDR3 DNA: TGCGCCAGCAGAGGGACTAGCGGGGGGTACGAGCAGTACTTC.

The chain uses TRBV12-3 or TRBV12-4 and TRBJ1-1; D is undetermined. The CDR3 length is 11 residues. Trimming stripped 5 bases from V and 9 bases from J, with 10 bases between. The CDR3 protein is CASSDTPKAFF. DNA for the CDR3: TGTGCCAGCAGTGACACACCGAAAGCTTTCTTT.

Comments on this clonotype: This may be a read error, as it is one base from a much larger clone. The chain uses TRBV6-5 and TRBJ2-7; 7 bases align to TRBD1. CDR3 length: 14 amino acids. In germline, CDR1 is MNHEY, CDR2 SVGAGI. The CDR3 spells CASCPGQGVYGQYF. The DNA for the CDR3 is TGTGCCAGCTGTCCGGGGCAGGGGGTGTACGGGCAGTACTTC.

The chain combines TRBV4-3 with TRBJ2-1, with TRBD2 matching over 7 bases. The CDR3 contains 16 residues. Trimming took 2 bases from V and 2 from J; bases not matched to a gene: 6. CDR1 LGHNA and CDR2 YSLEER come from the germline V gene. The CDR3 sequence is CASSQQAGVTYNEQFF. CDR3 DNA: TGCGCCAGCAGCCAACAGGCGGGAGTCACCTACAATGAGCAGTTCTTC.

The CDR3, as DNA: TGCGCCAGCAGCACAGGACTAGCGGGACTCGGTTTCCAAGAGACCCAGTACTTC. It is translated as CASSTGLAGLGFQETQYF. The chain employs TRBV5-1 and TRBJ2-5; 12 nucleotides agree with TRBD2. This CDR3 is built from 18 residues. Germline CDR1 reads SGHRS; CDR2 reads YFSETQ. V lost 4 bases and J lost 1; bases outside the gene matches: 11.

This clonotype occurred a few times. The CDR3: CASSPRILTSGDADTQYF. The CDR3 nucleotides read TGCGCCAGCAGCCCTCGTATCCTCACTAGCGGGGACGCAGATACGCAGTATTTT. The genes are TRBV5-1 and TRBJ2-3, with TRBD2 identical over 10 bases. CDR3 size: 18 residues. After removal of 4 bases from V and 4 bases from J, the junction contained 15 bases not matched to a gene. Germline lookup yields CDR1 SGHRS and CDR2 YFSETQ.

The V call is TRBV29-1, the J call TRBJ2-3; D is undetermined. CDR1 is SQVTM and CDR2 is ANQGSEA in the germline V gene. The CDR3 covers 12 residues. Trimming stripped 3 bases from V and 3 bases from J, with 7 bases between. In DNA form, the CDR3 reads TGCAGCGTTGATGTCGGGACAGATACGCAGTATTTT. Protein product: CSVDVGTDTQYF.

The V gene is TRBV20-1, the J gene TRBJ2-3, with 8 nucleotides matching TRBD2. The ends lost 5 bases at V and 1 base at J; junction bases unmatched: 11. From germline, CDR1 is DFQATT and CDR2 SNEGSKA (reference sequence). This CDR3 is 16 amino acids long. The CDR3 loop is CSASTGAGAGTDTQYF. The DNA of the CDR3 is TGCAGTGCTTCCACGGGAGCGGGGGCGGGCACAGATACGCAGTATTTT.